One and the same sample provided the 9 T cell receptor beta chains below, sequenced in a study of radiotherapy plus CTLA-4 blockade in lung cancer. TCRdb's table, derived via immunoSEQ multiplex PCR, lists solely in-frame clones and lacks some. This table has about 98,000 clones, 75% to 85% appearing once. Sequenced here: peripheral blood, sampled from a patient treated with radiotherapy plus ipilimumab. The source of these receptors is a human donor with non-small cell lung cancer who had a partial response to radiotherapy plus ipilimumab.

The rearrangement joins TRBV28 to TRBJ1-1; TRBD1 matches 7 bases. This CDR3 comprises 14 residues. J lost 2 bases, V lost 7 bases, and 7 bases had no gene match. The germline gives CDR1 MDHEN, CDR2 SYDVKM. For the CDR3, the DNA is TGTGCCAGCACCCGGGACAGAAGAAACACTGAAGCTTTCTTT. Its protein is CASTRDRRNTEAFF.

The J gene is TRBJ1-3, the V gene TRBV7-2; D unresolved. CDR1 and CDR2 (germline): SGHTA, FQGNSA. This CDR3 has 15 residues. V was pared by 5 bases and J by 0 bases, with 11 bases between. The CDR3 DNA follows: TGTGCCAGCAGCCTACACAGACCCTCTGGAAACACCATATATTTT. This codes for CASSLHRPSGNTIYF.

This chain connects TRBV4-1 to TRBJ2-1, with 7 bases fitting TRBD2. The germline V gene encodes CDR1 MGHRA and CDR2 YSYEKL. The ends lost 1 base at V and 8 bases at J; junction bases unmatched: 2. The length of the CDR3 is 13 residues. The CDR3 reads CASSQAGRDEQFF. CDR3 DNA sequence: TGCGCCAGCAGCCAAGCTGGGAGGGATGAGCAGTTCTTC.

The CDR3 region is CASSPDRQNYGYTF. CDR3 bases: TGTGCCAGCAGCCCCGACAGACAAAACTATGGCTACACCTTC. J is TRBJ1-2 and V is TRBV6-6, with D possibly TRBD1 on 5 matching bases. The V gene lost 6 bases and the J gene lost 2 bases, with 13 bases spanning the gap. This CDR3 is built from 14 residues. Per the germline V gene, CDR1 is MNHNY and CDR2 is SVGAGI (reference sequence).

This chain joins TRBV28 and TRBJ1-2; no reliable D call. The CDR3 covers 14 residues. V was clipped by 1 base and J by 3 bases, with 9 bases between them. The germline V gene has CDR1 MDHEN and CDR2 SYDVKM. CDR3 DNA: TGTGCCAGCAGTTTATACCGGGAGTACTATGGCTACACCTTC. Encoded protein: CASSLYREYYGYTF.

The chain couples TRBV28 to TRBJ1-2; 7 nucleotides match TRBD1. The CDR3 contains 14 residues. Per germline, CDR1 MDHEN and CDR2 SYDVKM. The ends lost 5 bases at V and 6 bases at J; junction bases unmatched: 9. The CDR3 region is CASSGADREDGYTF. For the CDR3, the DNA is TGTGCCAGCAGTGGGGCCGACAGGGAAGATGGCTACACCTTC.

The chain recombines TRBV5-1 with TRBJ2-1; possibly TRBD2 for D (6 bases). The V and J ends lost 0 bases and 6 bases respectively, with 10 bases between them. Germline CDR1 SGHRS, CDR2 YFSETQ. The CDR3 sequence is 14 residues long. Here the CDR3 reads CASSLETSSNEQFF. CDR3 DNA: TGCGCCAGCAGCTTGGAAACTAGCAGCAATGAGCAGTTCTTC.

The chain combines TRBV28 with TRBJ2-5, with 7 bases aligning to TRBD1. Germline loops: CDR1 MDHEN, CDR2 SYDVKM. J lost 1 base, V lost 3 bases, and 2 bases had no gene match. This CDR3 has 14 residues. This chain's CDR3 is CASSFRTGQETQYF. CDR3 bases: TGTGCCAGCAGTTTTAGGACAGGCCAAGAGACCCAGTACTTC.

This chain uses TRBV6-6 with TRBJ2-7; TRBD2 aligns across 7 bases. The CDR3 is 15 amino acids. In germline, CDR1 is MNHNY, CDR2 SVGAGI (reference sequence). The ends lost 6 bases at V and 2 bases at J; junction bases unmatched: 10. Here the CDR3 DNA reads TGTGCCAGCAGCTCTCCGGCCAGCGGGGCCTACGAGCAGTACTTC. It translates to CASSSPASGAYEQYF.